The 27 T cell receptor beta chains below were found in one sample sequenced in a study of CD8+ T cells in alopecia areata. RNA was isolated and reverse transcribed to cDNA, the sequencing template. The protocol was immunoSEQ multiplex PCR, while the TCRdb copy is restricted to in-frame clones and leaves out a portion. The sample carries about 98,000 clones, 40% to 55% recorded once. The sequencing sample was made of CD4+ T cells sorted from blood. Receptors were obtained from a human donor with alopecia areata.

This chain uses TRBV2 with TRBJ2-2; no clear D. CDR1 and CDR2 from the germline V gene are SNHLY and FYNNEI. Trimming took 4 bases from V and 2 from J, leaving 5 bases between them. The length of the CDR3 is 13 residues. The CDR3, as DNA: TGTGCCAGCAGTGCCGAAAACACCGGGGAGCTGTTTTTT. Residues: CASSAENTGELFF.

The chain combines TRBV11-2 with TRBJ2-2; D not certain. CDR1 and CDR2 from the germline V gene are SGHAT and FQNNGV. Trimming removed 7 bases at V and 3 bases at J, with 12 bases between. This CDR3 has 14 amino acids. CDR3 DNA sequence: TGTGCCAGCATCCCCGGGCCCTACACCGGGGAGCTGTTTTTT. This gives the protein CASIPGPYTGELFF. The whole variable domain, remainder taken from reference TRBV11-2 and TRBJ2-2, is EAGVAQSPRYKIIEKRQSVAFWCNPISGHATLYWYQQILGQGPKLLIQFQNNGVVDDSQLPKDRFSAERLKGVDSTLKIQPAKLEDSAVYLCASIPGPYTGELFFGEGSRLTVL.

This chain links TRBV28 with TRBJ1-2; no definite D call. The CDR3 covers 14 residues. CDR1 and CDR2 (germline): MDHEN, SYDVKM. Trimming stripped 6 bases from V and 3 bases from J, with 14 bases between. The CDR3 protein is CASRLHAAYYGYTF. Written as DNA, the CDR3 is TGTGCCAGCAGGCTACATGCCGCCTACTATGGCTACACCTTC.

The chain employs TRBV29-1 and TRBJ2-7; TRBD1 agrees at 10 bases. The V segment lost 8 bases and the J segment 6 bases; nucleotides outside the gene matches: 7. Germline V lookup: CDR1 SQVTM, CDR2 ANQGSEA. This CDR3 contains 12 residues. CDR3 in DNA: TGCAGCACTGGGACAGGGGAGGGCGAGCAGTACTTC. Translation gives CSTGTGEGEQYF.

The chain combines TRBV5-1 with TRBJ1-1; TRBD1 matches at 7 bases. In germline, CDR1 is SGHRS, CDR2 YFSETQ. Germline trimming cut 0 bases from V and 6 bases from J; bases unmatched to any gene: 2. The CDR3 runs 13 residues. The CDR3 is CASSLGQGPEAFF. In DNA form, the CDR3 reads TGCGCCAGCAGCTTGGGACAGGGCCCTGAAGCTTTCTTT.

A few counts support this clone. In DNA form, the CDR3 reads TGTGCCAGCAGCCAGATGGGACTCGAGAACACCGGGGAGCTGTTTTTT. Residues: CASSQMGLENTGELFF. The V call is TRBV7-9, the J call TRBJ2-2; TRBD2 might be the D (6 bases). Germline CDR1 is SEHNR and CDR2 is FQNEAQ (reference sequence). The ends were cut back, 5 bases at V and 1 base at J, with 14 bases in the middle. The CDR3 spans 16 residues.

The chain carries TRBV29-1 and TRBJ2-5; 13 bases agree with TRBD2. The junction had 4 bases not matched to a gene; V was cut back by 6 bases and J by 3 bases. Germline V lookup: CDR1 SQVTM, CDR2 ANQGSEA. The CDR3 has 14 residues. For the CDR3, the DNA is TGCAGCGTCCGGGGGACTAGCGGGAAAGAGACCCAGTACTTC. Its protein product is CSVRGTSGKETQYF.

The chain recombines TRBV29-1 with TRBJ2-3, with 8 bases that match TRBD2. With 7 bases clipped from V and 2 bases from J, the junction kept 5 bases outside the gene matches. Germline V CDR1 and CDR2: SQVTM, ANQGSEA. The CDR3 sequence is 13 residues long. The CDR3 spells CSGSREVTDTQYF. The CDR3 DNA is TGCAGCGGGTCGCGGGAGGTCACAGATACGCAGTATTTT.

The CDR3 bases are TGCAGCGTTAAGGTCAGGGTGACAGATACGCAGTATTTT. It is translated as CSVKVRVTDTQYF. The chain couples TRBV29-1 to TRBJ2-3; D perhaps matches TRBD1 (5 bases). The CDR3 covers 13 residues. CDR1 and CDR2 from the germline V gene are SQVTM and ANQGSEA. V lost 5 bases and J lost 3, with 12 bases in between.

This chain connects TRBV5-4 to TRBJ2-3; unclear D gene. This CDR3 contains 15 residues. Germline values: CDR1 SGHNT, CDR2 YYREEE (reference sequence). V was clipped by 0 bases and J by 4 bases, with 12 bases between them. The CDR3 here is CASSLAGRRADTQYF. CDR3 coding DNA: TGTGCCAGCAGCTTGGCCGGGCGCAGAGCAGATACGCAGTATTTT.

This clone was seen a few times. This chain links TRBV9 with TRBJ1-1; no firm D call. The germline V gene encodes CDR1 SGDLS and CDR2 YYNGEE. This CDR3 region has 13 residues. Trimming removed 3 bases from V and 11 bases from J, with 17 bases in between. The CDR3 nucleotides read TGTGCCAGCAGCGCGACTCTAACCGGAAGGGCTTTCTTT. As protein: CASSATLTGRAFF.

The sample holds a few counts of this clone. This sequence joins TRBV7-3 and TRBJ2-2, with TRBD1 matching 9 bases. This CDR3 region has 15 residues. After removal of 5 bases from V and 4 bases from J, the junction contained 5 bases not matched to a gene. CDR1 and CDR2 (germline): SGHTA, FQGTGA. In nucleotides, the CDR3 is TGTGCCAGCAGCCCCACAGGGGGCGGCACCGGGGAGCTGTTTTTT. Amino acid sequence: CASSPTGGGTGELFF.

This clone appeared a single time. The V call is TRBV9, the J call TRBJ1-1; no clear D. The CDR3 is made up of 15 amino acids. Between the trimmed V and J ends, which lost 4 bases and 1 base, there was a span of 14 bases. Germline values: CDR1 SGDLS, CDR2 YYNGEE. For the CDR3, the DNA is TGTGCCAGCAGCCCAACCCCTACACAGAACACTGAAGCTTTCTTT. Amino acids: CASSPTPTQNTEAFF.

The chain is built from TRBV29-1 and TRBJ1-2; a possible D gene is TRBD1 (5 bases). V lost 3 bases and J 5 bases, leaving 10 bases between the germline ends. CDR3 length: 12 amino acids. Germline CDR1 and CDR2: SQVTM and ANQGSEA. CDR3 sequence reads: CSVDMTVYGYTF. CDR3 sequence (DNA): TGCAGCGTTGATATGACAGTTTATGGCTACACCTTC.

The rearrangement joins TRBV18 to TRBJ1-2, with 7 bases identical to TRBD1. Losses at the gene ends were 0 bases for V and 8 bases for J; bases not matched to a gene: 9. This CDR3 has 15 residues. CDR1 is KGHSH and CDR2 is LQKENI in the germline V gene. The CDR3 region has the DNA TGTGCCAGCTCACCACCCGAAACAGGGGTGAAGGGCTACACCTTC. It specifies CASSPPETGVKGYTF.

This clone was seen a handful of times. Within the sample, other DNA sequences also encode this same CDR3. V is TRBV29-1 and J is TRBJ2-1; 7 nucleotides line up with TRBD2. This CDR3 has 13 amino acids. Trimming at V came to 6 bases and at J to 2 bases, leaving 4 bases not matched to a gene. CDR1 is SQVTM and CDR2 is ANQGSEA in the germline V gene. The CDR3 region is CSVEGRAYNEQFF. CDR3 sequence (DNA): TGCAGCGTCGAGGGGAGGGCCTACAATGAGCAGTTCTTC.

V gene TRBV7-9 combines with J gene TRBJ1-1, with 7 bases aligning to TRBD1. CDR1 and CDR2 (germline): SEHNR, FQNEAQ (reference sequence). V gave up 2 bases and J gave up 1 base; unmatched junction bases: 4. This CDR3 comprises 15 residues. The CDR3 loop is CASSLPRQGNTEAFF. In nucleotides, the CDR3 is TGTGCCAGCAGCTTACCCCGACAGGGGAACACTGAAGCTTTCTTT.

This clone came up a few times. V usage is TRBV29-1 and J usage is TRBJ2-3, with 12 bases that match TRBD2. Germline lookup yields CDR1 SQVTM and CDR2 ANQGSEA. The CDR3 totals 15 residues. The junction had 5 bases not matched to a gene; V was cut back by 7 bases and J by 0 bases. The CDR3 here is CSARTSGASTDTQYF. Here the CDR3 DNA reads TGCAGCGCCAGGACTAGCGGGGCGAGCACAGATACGCAGTATTTT.

This rearrangement joins TRBV7-2 to TRBJ2-7; a possible D gene is TRBD1 (8 bases). V lost 4 bases and J 6 bases, leaving 16 bases between the germline ends. From germline, CDR1 is SGHTA and CDR2 FQGNSA. CDR3 length equals 14 residues. CDR3 sequence reads: CASSSGQGGSEQYF. CDR3 sequence (DNA): TGTGCCAGCAGCTCCGGACAGGGAGGGTCCGAGCAGTACTTC.

In regard to this clone: Germline is not matched at one junction end, which may reflect a read error. The chain employs TRBV2 and TRBJ2-3; 7 bases match TRBD1. The CDR3 sequence is 14 residues long. The germline gives CDR1 SNHLY, CDR2 FYNNEI. The chain's CDR3 is CASSGDSRTDTQYF. Written as DNA, the CDR3 is TGTGCCAGCAGTGGGGACAGCCGCACGGATACGCAGTATTTT.

V and J are TRBV28 and TRBJ2-3; a possible D gene is TRBD2 (6 bases). Between the trimmed V and J ends, which lost 6 bases and 4 bases, there was a span of 14 bases. The CDR3 length is 14 residues. Germline values: CDR1 MDHEN, CDR2 SYDVKM. The CDR3 region is CASRPKRAPDTQYF. DNA for the CDR3: TGTGCCAGCAGACCAAAGCGGGCTCCAGATACGCAGTATTTT.

The V and J genes are TRBV5-1 and TRBJ1-6; D unclear. There are 14 residues in the CDR3. Trimming cost V 0 bases and J 6 bases, with 7 bases left between them. Germline-derived CDR1 and CDR2 are SGHRS and YFSETQ. In DNA, the CDR3 is TGCGCCAGCAGCTTGGGGGTCTTTAATTCACCCCTCCACTTT. Encoded protein: CASSLGVFNSPLHF. The whole variable domain, remainder taken from reference TRBV5-1 and TRBJ1-6, is KAGVTQTPRYLIKTRGQQVTLSCSPISGHRSVSWYQQTPGQGLQFLFEYFSETQRNKGNFPGRFSGRQFSNSRSEMNVSTLELGDSALYLCASSLGVFNSPLHFGNGTRLTVT.

V is TRBV29-1 and J is TRBJ2-7; D is unresolved. Germline values: CDR1 SQVTM, CDR2 ANQGSEA. The CDR3 runs 13 residues. The V and J ends lost 4 bases and 3 bases respectively, with 13 bases between them. The CDR3 coding sequence is TGCAGCGTTGTAAGGTCTGGTGGCTACGAGCAGTACTTC. Encoded protein: CSVVRSGGYEQYF.

V and J are TRBV28 and TRBJ2-1; 9 bases agree with TRBD2. V was pared by 1 base and J by 6 bases, with 4 bases of the junction left unmatched. This CDR3 is 15 amino acids long. From germline, CDR1 is MDHEN and CDR2 SYDVKM. The CDR3 DNA sequence: TGTGCCAGCAGTTTATCGGGACTAGCTCTCAATGAGCAGTTCTTC. Translation gives CASSLSGLALNEQFF.

This chain links TRBV2 with TRBJ1-6, with a tentative D call TRBD1 (5 bases). Germline CDR1 reads SNHLY; CDR2 reads FYNNEI. V lost 3 bases, J lost 3 bases, and 6 bases lay in between. This CDR3 has 14 residues. The CDR3 DNA reads as TGTGCCAGCAGTGACAGGGACTATAATTCACCCCTCCACTTT. Its translation is CASSDRDYNSPLHF.

V usage is TRBV29-1 and J usage is TRBJ1-5; D not certain. CDR3 length: 12 residues. Germline CDR1 is SQVTM and CDR2 is ANQGSEA. Trimming took 6 bases from V and 6 from J, leaving 12 bases between them. CDR3 amino acids: CSVFEFGQPQHF. CDR3 nucleotide sequence: TGCAGCGTGTTCGAGTTTGGTCAGCCCCAGCATTTT.

The chain has TRBV11-2 and TRBJ2-5; D is undetermined. The germline CDR1 and CDR2 sequences are SGHAT and FQNNGV. This CDR3 is built from 13 residues. The germline V and J ends were trimmed by 4 bases and 2 bases, with 8 bases remaining between them. The CDR3 here is CASSWALQETQYF. The CDR3 DNA follows: TGTGCCAGCAGCTGGGCCCTTCAAGAGACCCAGTACTTC.